Listed below are T cell receptor beta chains from one sample, sequenced in a study of T cells in Graves' hyperthyroidism and ophthalmopathy. From the multiplex PCR reads, TCRdb called clonotypes with MiXCR, one entry per CDR3 protein. This table holds roughly 500,000 distinct CDR3 sequences, about 45% found once. The material sequenced was peripheral blood or thyroid tissue (not recorded which). The source of these receptors is an adult woman with Graves' disease, either hyperthyroidism or ophthalmopathy (not recorded which). Each CDR3 is given without its conserved first and last residue. Size is stated for part of the rows, as once, few or many counts, or as a class when the clone is expanded.

v_call | clone_size | cdr3_aa
TRBV12-3/TRBV12-4 | many | ASSTQDGLRATNEKLF
TRBV19 | many | ASSFLGQGAPSRGYT
TRBV11-1 | NA | ASRATGRVDTQY
TRBV24-1 | many | ATSDSRDRMEEKLF
TRBV10-3 | NA | ATTMKGALEQF
TRBV7-2 | NA | ASSLAPAVSGNTIY
TRBV20-1 | NA | SLPGQGHYGYT
TRBV12-3/TRBV12-4 | NA | ASSYRVGQPQH
TRBV29-1 | NA | SVETDTEAF
TRBV20-1 | NA | SASLGQSNQPQH
TRBV7-2 | few | ASSPDRFEVF
TRBV27 | many | ASSLAGAGTQY
TRBV6-2/TRBV6-3 | NA | ASTPIGQGHEQY
TRBV20-1 | many | SARSGTGRNEQY
TRBV2 | NA | AISASEVYNEQF
TRBV19 | many | ASGRPGLGEQY
TRBV20-1 | many | SARTTNTGELF
TRBV20-1 | NA | SARDRGTSSGGPNTGELF
TRBV6-5 | many | ASSTSGVGELF
TRBV4-1 | many | ASSHQTSGKRVEQY
TRBV2 | NA | ASSFRSKGNQPQH
TRBV25-1 | many | ASSAYRGLADTGELF
TRBV15 | few | ATSRDPYREGLGNEQF
TRBV5-1 | NA | ASCVAGALPGANVLT
TRBV5-4 | many | ASSLVVGSPAF
TRBV2 | few | ASSPRPSSGNTGELF
TRBV7-9 | many | ASSPSRDRVGYT
TRBV11-1 | NA | ASSLGNYRGHEQF
TRBV5-1 | many | ASSLGGQGRNEQY
TRBV6-5 | NA | ASRYRTEAF
TRBV25-1 | NA | ASSYPGGAF
TRBV6-5 | once | ASSYWTSGSEQY
TRBV29-1 | NA | SGLAGAREQY